What follows are 17 T cell receptor beta chains derived from one specimen sequenced in a study of graft-versus-host responses after intestinal transplantation. TCRdb's table, derived via immunoSEQ multiplex PCR, lists solely in-frame clones and lacks some. This table holds tens of thousands of clones, 85% to 95% found once. For these receptors, no antigen is known. The input for sequencing was unstimulated CD8+ T cells sorted from spleen or lymph node cells, taken before transplant. The receptors here all came from a human donor who was the organ donor for an intestinal transplant.

The J gene is TRBJ1-6, the V gene TRBV27, with D maybe TRBD1 (5 bases). The germline V gene has CDR1 MNHEY and CDR2 SMNVEV (reference sequence). Trimming removed 5 bases from V and 2 bases from J, with 13 bases in between. CDR3 length: 16 residues. The CDR3 loop reads CASSAGAVPYNSPLHF. The CDR3 DNA follows: TGTGCCAGCAGTGCCGGGGCGGTACCCTATAATTCACCCCTCCACTTT.

The V and J genes are TRBV7-9 and TRBJ2-7, with 9 bases matching TRBD2. The germline CDR1 and CDR2 sequences are SEHNR and FQNEAQ (reference sequence). V dropped 1 base and J dropped 10; count of bases not matched to a gene: 8. CDR3 length: 14 residues. In DNA, the CDR3 is TGTGCCAGCAGCTTAGGAGCGGGGGGCCCCGGCCAGTACTTC. This translates into CASSLGAGGPGQYF.

The chain links TRBV18 to TRBJ1-1; D uncertain. The CDR3 consists of 15 residues. The germline V gene encodes CDR1 KGHSH and CDR2 LQKENI. V lost 0 bases to trimming and J lost 0 bases, with 8 bases between them. The CDR3 DNA reads as TGTGCCAGCTCACCACCGTCTAGGATGAACACTGAAGCTTTCTTT. This translates into CASSPPSRMNTEAFF.

The chain uses TRBV10-2 and TRBJ2-7; possibly TRBD2 for D (6 bases). With 7 bases removed from V and 0 bases from J, the gap between germline ends came to 10 bases. CDR1 is WSHSY and CDR2 is SAAADI in the germline V gene. This CDR3 contains 13 residues. The DNA of the CDR3 is TGCGCCAGCACTCCCGGGAGCTCCTACGAGCAGTACTTC. This codes for CASTPGSSYEQYF.

The rearrangement links TRBV5-5 to TRBJ2-7; D is unclear. The CDR3 totals 13 residues. The V gene's germline CDR1 is SGHKS and CDR2 YYEKEE (reference sequence). Trimming removed 0 bases from V and 3 bases from J, with 7 bases in between. The CDR3 reads CASSLGTYYEQYF. The CDR3 DNA reads as TGTGCCAGCAGCTTGGGAACTTACTACGAGCAGTACTTC.

V and J are TRBV4-1 and TRBJ2-7; D tentatively fits TRBD1 or TRBD2 (5 bases each). The CDR3 consists of 13 residues. The germline V and J ends were trimmed by 4 bases and 2 bases, with 9 bases remaining between them. From germline, CDR1 is MGHRA and CDR2 YSYEKL. The CDR3 coding sequence is TGCGCCAGCAGCCCGGGACGGACCTACGAGCAGTACTTC. Its protein is CASSPGRTYEQYF.

This chain connects TRBV19 to TRBJ2-5; D is tentatively TRBD1 or TRBD2 (5 bases each). Germline V gene data show CDR1 as LNHDA and CDR2 as SQIVND (reference sequence). The CDR3 runs to 13 residues. Trimming pared 5 bases from V and 7 bases from J, leaving 14 bases between. DNA of the CDR3: TGTGCCAGTAGTTCCCGGGGCGAGGCGACCCAGTACTTC. It is translated as CASSSRGEATQYF.

The chain is built from TRBV19 and TRBJ2-7; a possible D gene is TRBD2 (6 bases). V lost 5 bases and J lost 0, with 14 bases in between. The CDR3 is made up of 15 amino acids. CDR1 and CDR2 (germline): LNHDA, SQIVND (reference sequence). DNA for the CDR3: TGTGCCAGTAGTTTTGCGGGGCGCAGCTCCTACGAGCAGTACTTC. Translation gives CASSFAGRSSYEQYF.

The CDR3 DNA follows: TGTGCCAGCAGTTACTCGGCGGGCTACGAGCAGTACTTC. It encodes CASSYSAGYEQYF. V and J are TRBV6-6 and TRBJ2-7; a possible D gene is TRBD2 (5 bases). The ends were cut back, 0 bases at V and 3 bases at J, with 6 bases in the middle. Germline lookup yields CDR1 MNHNY and CDR2 SVGAGI (reference sequence). This CDR3 comprises 13 residues.

V gene TRBV27 combines with J gene TRBJ2-2; TRBD2 matches at 9 bases. Germline V gene data show CDR1 as MNHEY and CDR2 as SMNVEV (reference sequence). The CDR3 totals 17 residues. J was trimmed by 1 base and V by 2 bases; bases with no gene match: 5. The CDR3, as DNA: TGTGCCAGCAGTTTACTCAGCGGGGGGCGGAACACCGGGGAGCTGTTTTTT. Its protein product is CASSLLSGGRNTGELFF.

The chain carries TRBV2 and TRBJ1-6, with D perhaps TRBD1 (5 bases). The CDR3 has 14 amino acids. V was clipped by 7 bases and J by 5 bases, with 12 bases between them. Germline CDR1 is SNHLY and CDR2 is FYNNEI. CDR3 sequence reads: CASTQGEDNSPLHF. CDR3 DNA: TGTGCCAGCACCCAGGGTGAAGATAATTCACCCCTCCACTTT.

This clone was seen a single time. J is TRBJ1-1 and V is TRBV10-3; the D is unclear. The V gene's germline CDR1 is ENHRY and CDR2 SYGVKD. Trimming shortened V by 3 bases and J by 4 bases, and 6 bases separated the two germline ends. CDR3 length equals 12 residues. CDR3 nucleotide sequence: TGTGCCATCAGTGATATCTTCACTGAAGCTTTCTTT. Translated, it gives CAISDIFTEAFF.

The rearrangement uses TRBV27 and TRBJ1-5, with D unclear. V lost 2 bases, J lost 3 bases, and 8 bases lay in between. The length of the CDR3 is 14 residues. Looked up from germline, CDR1 is MNHEY and CDR2 is SMNVEV (reference sequence). This chain's CDR3 is CASSLNGINQPQHF. CDR3 nucleotides: TGTGCCAGCAGTTTAAACGGAATCAATCAGCCCCAGCATTTT.

For this clone: The same CDR3 arises from other DNA sequences in this sample as well. V and J are TRBV10-3 and TRBJ1-5; 7 bases fit TRBD1. The germline CDR1 and CDR2 sequences are ENHRY and SYGVKD. This CDR3 spans 17 amino acids. J was trimmed by 7 bases and V by 3 bases; bases with no gene match: 15. Here the CDR3 DNA reads TGTGCCATCAGTGAAGAGGGACAGACAGAAAGGGGGCAGCCCCAGCATTTT. Residues: CAISEEGQTERGQPQHF.

J is TRBJ2-7 and V is TRBV19; TRBD1 might be the D (5 bases). CDR3 length: 14 residues. With 3 bases removed from V and 5 bases from J, the gap between germline ends came to 14 bases. CDR1 and CDR2 from the germline V gene are LNHDA and SQIVND (reference sequence). CDR3 nucleotide sequence: TGTGCCAGTAGTATTTTCCCAGGGTCAGACGAGCAGTACTTC. It specifies CASSIFPGSDEQYF.

The CDR3 spells CASRSRGGTEAFF. The CDR3 DNA reads TGTGCCAGCAGGTCCCGGGGAGGAACTGAAGCTTTCTTT. The chain employs TRBV28 and TRBJ1-1; D is uncertain. Trimming pared 6 bases from V and 5 bases from J, leaving 13 bases between. Germline values: CDR1 MDHEN, CDR2 SYDVKM. CDR3 length: 13 amino acids.

The chain is built from TRBV27 and TRBJ2-7; 7 positions agree with TRBD1. The CDR3 has 13 amino acids. CDR1 and CDR2 (germline): MNHEY, SMNVEV (reference sequence). V gave up 6 bases and J gave up 4 bases; unmatched junction bases: 6. The DNA of the CDR3 is TGTGCCAGCAGGAGACAGGGTTTTTACGAGCAGTACTTC. Its protein product is CASRRQGFYEQYF.